The 25 T cell receptor beta chains in this list originate from one sample, sequenced in a study of response to subunit inactivated influenza vaccine. A single record per CDR3 protein comes from TCRdb applying MiXCR to the RT-PCR reads. The sample contains around 160,000 distinct CDR3 sequences, roughly a tenth of which appear only once. The specimen comprised non-naive T cells sorted from PBMCs, sampled about 6 weeks after vaccination. These receptors were collected from a man aged 45-65 years who received an inactivated influenza vaccine.

This clonotype was detected many times. The V gene is TRBV28, the J gene TRBJ2-3; D possibly corresponds to TRBD2 (6 bases). The CDR3 is made up of 15 amino acids. Trimming took off 3 bases at V and 1 base at J, with 11 bases between the two ends. Per germline, CDR1 MDHEN and CDR2 SYDVKM. The CDR3, as DNA: TGTGCCAGCAGTTTGGGCGGAGGGGGCACAGATACGCAGTATTTT. Protein product: CASSLGGGGTDTQYF.

In this sample, this clonotype turned up a few times. This chain links TRBV9 with TRBJ2-5, with 8 bases lining up with TRBD2. This CDR3 comprises 15 residues. Trimming removed 4 bases from V and 3 bases from J; junction bases left unmatched: 8. Germline CDR1 reads SGDLS; CDR2 reads YYNGEE. CDR3 DNA sequence: TGTGCCAGCAGCCCTTCCGCACTAGCGGAAGAGACCCAGTACTTC. This codes for CASSPSALAEETQYF.

The V gene is TRBV6-2 or TRBV6-3, the J gene TRBJ2-7, with 7 nucleotides matching TRBD1. Germline lookup yields CDR1 MNHEY and CDR2 SVGEGT. The CDR3 has 15 residues. J was trimmed by 1 base and V by 2 bases; bases with no gene match: 5. CDR3 in DNA: TGTGCCAGCAGTTACGGGCCAGGGGGTTCCTACGAGCAGTACTTC. Amino acids: CASSYGPGGSYEQYF.

This clonotype was seen ten or more times. The CDR3 DNA is TGCAGTGCCTCCGGCGACAGGGGGCGAGGAAGAGAGACCCAGTACTTC. It yields the protein CSASGDRGRGRETQYF. The rearrangement uses TRBV20-1 and TRBJ2-5; 10 bases match TRBD1. The CDR3 extends over 16 amino acids. The V gene end was trimmed by 6 bases and the J gene end by 4 bases; junction bases not matched to a gene: 14. Germline loops: CDR1 DFQATT, CDR2 SNEGSKA (reference sequence).

There are a few counts of this clonotype. V gene TRBV20-1 combines with J gene TRBJ1-2, with 11 bases matching TRBD1. The CDR3 covers 14 residues. Germline CDR1 and CDR2: DFQATT and SNEGSKA (reference sequence). V trimming: 3 bases; J trimming: 7 bases; junction bases outside the gene matches: 7. CDR3 nucleotides: TGCAGTGCTAGCCCGGGACAGGGGGTTACTGGCTACACCTTC. This codes for CSASPGQGVTGYTF.

Ten or more counts support this clonotype. The gene calls are TRBV28 and TRBJ2-3; 11 nucleotides line up with TRBD2. V dropped 1 base and J dropped 3; count of bases not matched to a gene: 6. Germline V CDR1 and CDR2: MDHEN, SYDVKM. CDR3 length: 17 residues. This CDR3 reads CASSLSLAGVQTDTQYF. DNA of the CDR3: TGTGCCAGCAGTTTATCACTAGCGGGAGTTCAAACAGATACGCAGTATTTT.

This clonotype was observed a few times. V is TRBV6-4 and J is TRBJ1-1, with D possibly TRBD1 on 5 matching bases. Germline lookup yields CDR1 MRHNA and CDR2 SNTAGT. Deletions cut 0 bases from V and 0 bases from J, with 11 bases between. CDR3 size: 16 residues. The CDR3 DNA sequence: TGTGCCAGCAGTGACTCGGGCAGGGCTCTGAACACTGAAGCTTTCTTT. This translates into CASSDSGRALNTEAFF.

This clonotype was recorded many times. The rearrangement links TRBV20-1 to TRBJ2-1; D is unresolved. Germline V CDR1 and CDR2: DFQATT, SNEGSKA (reference sequence). V was cut by 6 bases and J by 5 bases, with 5 bases left in between. This CDR3 is built from 10 residues. The CDR3 protein is CSAGNNEQFF. CDR3 DNA: TGCAGTGCGGGTAACAATGAGCAGTTCTTC.

This clonotype was counted many times. The chain recombines TRBV14 with TRBJ2-6; TRBD2 is a possible D gene (7 bases). There are 18 residues in the CDR3. With 5 bases removed from V and 0 bases from J, the gap between germline ends came to 17 bases. Per germline, CDR1 SGHDN and CDR2 FVKESK. The CDR3 here is CASSRGGLRFSGANVLTF. CDR3 bases: TGTGCCAGCAGCAGGGGGGGACTTAGGTTCTCTGGGGCCAACGTCCTGACTTTC.

Ten or more counts support this clonotype. The chain couples TRBV29-1 to TRBJ2-1, with 8 bases that match TRBD1. In germline, CDR1 is SQVTM, CDR2 ANQGSEA. V shed 4 bases and J 1 base; nucleotides not matched to a gene: 18. The CDR3 consists of 19 residues. The CDR3 here is CSVALRQGSISRSYNEQFF. The CDR3 bases are TGCAGCGTTGCCCTTCGACAGGGGTCGATTTCTCGGTCCTACAATGAGCAGTTCTTC.

V and J are TRBV7-9 and TRBJ2-2; 9 positions agree with TRBD1. CDR1 is SEHNR and CDR2 is FQNEAQ in the germline V gene (reference sequence). The CDR3 contains 15 residues. V was pared by 2 bases and J by 6 bases, with 4 bases of the junction left unmatched. CDR3 bases: TGTGCCAGCAGCTTAACAGGACAGGGGTCCGGGGAGCTGTTTTTT. Its translation is CASSLTGQGSGELFF.

The V call is TRBV11-2, the J call TRBJ2-7; the D gene could be TRBD1 or TRBD2 (5 bases each). The V gene's germline CDR1 is SGHAT and CDR2 FQNNGV. CDR3 length equals 16 residues. V was pared by 5 bases and J by 2 bases, with 19 bases between. The DNA of the CDR3 is TGTGCCAGCAGCATAGGATCCGGGACCGGAACCTACGAGCAGTACTTC. As protein: CASSIGSGTGTYEQYF.

This clonotype occurred many times. The gene calls are TRBV20-1 and TRBJ2-1; TRBD2 matches at 9 bases. In germline, CDR1 is DFQATT, CDR2 SNEGSKA (reference sequence). The V segment lost 6 bases and the J segment 6 bases; nucleotides outside the gene matches: 6. The CDR3 totals 13 residues. As DNA, the CDR3 is TGCAGTGCGGACGGACTAGCGAGCAATGAGCAGTTCTTC. Translation gives CSADGLASNEQFF.

The CDR3 spells CASSLYAGAYEQYF. Here the CDR3 DNA reads TGTGCCAGCAGCTTATATGCCGGCGCCTACGAGCAGTACTTC. The chain carries TRBV7-6 and TRBJ2-7; D is unclear. CDR1 is SGHVS, CDR2 FNYEAQ, per germline. The CDR3 is 14 residues long. V was clipped by 2 bases and J by 2 bases, with 10 bases between them.

This clonotype was found many times. This chain connects TRBV28 to TRBJ1-4, with D possibly being TRBD1 (5 bases). Germline CDR1 is MDHEN and CDR2 is SYDVKM. The V end was cut by 7 bases, the J end by 4 bases, with 7 bases between. This CDR3 contains 12 residues. CDR3 DNA: TGTGCCAGCAACAGGATTAATGAAAAACTGTTTTTT. Translating it yields CASNRINEKLFF.

This clonotype was detected many times. The CDR3 coding sequence is TGTGCCAGCAGCGTAGCTGCCTATGTCACAGATACGCAGTATTTT. It translates to CASSVAAYVTDTQYF. The chain uses TRBV9 and TRBJ2-3; D remains ambiguous. The V and J ends lost 0 bases and 2 bases respectively, with 10 bases between them. The CDR3 loop spans 15 amino acids. CDR1 and CDR2 (germline): SGDLS, YYNGEE.

In this sample, this clonotype turned up a few times. CDR3 DNA sequence: TGTGCCAGCAGCTTAGGGCCCAGAGACTACGAGCAGTACTTC. Its translation: CASSLGPRDYEQYF. The chain has TRBV7-2 and TRBJ2-7, with D hard to call. The CDR3 totals 14 residues. Germline lookup yields CDR1 SGHTA and CDR2 FQGNSA. Trimming removed 1 base from V and 3 bases from J, with 10 bases in between.

This clonotype has a count of ten or more. V usage is TRBV7-6 and J usage is TRBJ2-5; the D is unclear. In germline, CDR1 is SGHVS, CDR2 FNYEAQ. V lost 4 bases, J lost 4 bases, and 10 bases lay in between. The CDR3 has 13 residues. CDR3 sequence: CASSWVQSETQYF. The CDR3, as DNA: TGTGCCAGCAGCTGGGTTCAGTCAGAGACCCAGTACTTC. The complete variable domain, with remaining parts taken from reference TRBV7-6 and TRBJ2-5, reads GAGVSQSPRYKVTKRGQDVALRCDPISGHVSLYWYRQALGQGPEFLTYFNYEAQQDKSGLPNDRFSAERPEGSISTLTIQRTEQRDSAMYRCASSWVQSETQYFGPGTRLLVL.

This clonotype was found a few times. This sequence joins TRBV20-1 and TRBJ2-7; TRBD1 matches 8 bases. Trimming removed 8 bases from V and 7 bases from J; junction bases left unmatched: 10. Germline V gene lookup returns CDR1 DFQATT and CDR2 SNEGSKA (reference sequence). The CDR3 loop spans 12 amino acids. The DNA of the CDR3 is TGCAGTCCAAGACAGGGGTCGAGGGAGCAGTACTTC. Translation: CSPRQGSREQYF.

Only a few counts were recorded for this clonotype. The rearrangement uses TRBV29-1 and TRBJ2-2; the D is unclear. CDR1 and CDR2 (germline): SQVTM, ANQGSEA. The length of the CDR3 is 14 residues. V was shortened by 2 bases and J by 5 bases, with 12 bases between the two germline ends. The CDR3 is CSVEKSRQTGELFF. The CDR3 DNA reads as TGCAGCGTTGAAAAGTCTCGGCAGACCGGGGAGCTGTTTTTT.

This clonotype has only a few counts. J is TRBJ1-2 and V is TRBV5-1, with 11 bases fitting TRBD1. The CDR3 is made up of 15 amino acids. V dropped 0 bases and J dropped 6; count of bases not matched to a gene: 4. CDR1 is SGHRS and CDR2 is YFSETQ in the germline V gene. The DNA of the CDR3 is TGCGCCAGCAGCTTGGGGACAGGGGGCGGCGATGGCTACACCTTC. It translates to CASSLGTGGGDGYTF.

The chain links TRBV2 to TRBJ1-2, with unresolved D. V was pared by 1 base and J by 7 bases, with 16 bases between. Germline CDR1 SNHLY, CDR2 FYNNEI. The CDR3 consists of 15 residues. The CDR3 bases are TGTGCCAGCAGTGAAGTCGGCGGAACCTATCGTGGCTACACCTTC. This encodes CASSEVGGTYRGYTF.

In this sample, this clonotype turned up many times. Sequence at one end of the junction differs from germline and may be a read error. This chain uses TRBV6-2 or TRBV6-3 with TRBJ2-1, with D perhaps matching TRBD2 (5 bases). The CDR3 has 12 residues. CDR1 MNHEY and CDR2 SVGEGT come from the germline V gene. CDR3 sequence reads: CASSTLSSGSVF. The CDR3 region has the DNA TGTGCCAGCAGTACCCTATCGTCGGGGTCGGTCTTC.

This clonotype was picked up a small number of times. The chain has TRBV7-2 and TRBJ2-5, with 10 bases aligning to TRBD1. Germline CDR1 is SGHTA and CDR2 is FQGNSA. V shed 4 bases and J 7 bases; nucleotides not matched to a gene: 6. The CDR3 has 14 residues. The CDR3 here is CASSSPGQGMTQYF. In DNA form, the CDR3 reads TGTGCCAGCAGCTCGCCGGGACAGGGGATGACCCAGTACTTC. The full variable domain, rest sourced from reference TRBV7-2 and TRBJ2-5, is GAGVSQSPSNKVTEKGKDVELRCDPISGHTALYWYRQSLGQGLEFLIYFQGNSAPDKSGLPSDRFSAERTGGSVSTLTIQRTQQEDSAVYLCASSSPGQGMTQYFGPGTRLLVL.

The rearrangement uses TRBV28 and TRBJ2-7; 11 bases match TRBD2. J lost 0 bases, V lost 5 bases, and 3 bases had no gene match. This CDR3 spans 15 amino acids. Germline V gene sequence: CDR1 MDHEN, CDR2 SYDVKM. The CDR3 spells CASSQLAGASYEQYF. The DNA for the CDR3 is TGTGCCAGCAGTCAACTAGCGGGGGCCTCCTACGAGCAGTACTTC. The full variable domain, with the rest looked up from reference TRBV28 and TRBJ2-7, is DVKVTQSSRYLVKRTGEKVFLECVQDMDHENMFWYRQDPGLGLRLIYFSYDVKMKEKGDIPEGYSVSREKKERFSLILESASTNQTSMYLCASSQLAGASYEQYFGPGTRLTVT.